This TCR beta chain was found in a study of T-cell reconstitution after alpha-beta-depleted transplantation in children. A word on this clonotype: What it binds is not known.

Unique molecular identifiers were built into the TCRbeta library. TCRdb fed the PCR reads into MiXCR, producing one record per CDR3 protein. The table has more than 200,000 distinct CDR3 sequences, roughly 25% seen once. Trimming left V 6 bases short and J 2 bases short, with 10 bases between. CDR3 length: 13 residues. General study points: Several hundred expanded graft clones reportedly were the source of alpha-beta T cells about two months after transplant. Recipient T cells and thymic progenitors that survived were the source of the high TCRbeta diversity seen at day 60 in some patients. Once a year had passed after transplant, T-cell counts and diversity came mostly from newly produced T cells.

Sequencing was performed on PBMCs, taken before TCRalphabeta/CD19-depleted stem cell transplant. The TCR sequence derives from a girl aged 2 to 10 with Fanconi anemia, due to receive a stem cell transplant. The rearrangement links TRBV12-3 or TRBV12-4 to TRBJ2-5, with D possibly matching TRBD2 (6 bases). CDR3 nucleotide sequence: TGTGCCAGCAGACGCCGGGGGCAAGAGACCCAGTACTTC. Its translation: CASRRRGQETQYF.